The entry that follows covers one T cell receptor (beta chain) sequence. It has no known antigen specificity. Per-nucleotide qualities are absent, and no much larger clonotype sits a single base away. V is reduced by 3 bases and J by 0 bases, leaving a spacing of 9 bases between them. Including the terminal cysteine and phenylalanine, the CDR3 comprises 15 residues. Only the CDR3 part of the read is kept: 45 bases, read in frame from the first base. Taken from the germline V gene (reference sequence), the CDR1 and CDR2 loops are LNHNV and YYDKDF. The time point label for this specimen denotes: late sampling 161 to 241 days after vaccination in a few convalescent patients. The convalescent patients' positive SARS-CoV-2 PCR tests fell between March and December 2020, which was before the Alpha, Beta and Delta variants emerged in the United States. Ficoll-Paque Plus gradient centrifugation was used to isolate PBMCs from whole blood, and the isolated PBMCs were then either used fresh or cryopreserved at -140C.

The data derive from a study of vaccination and CD4 T cells after COVID-19 (dated 2022 in TCRdb). For context, the study as a whole: Every convalescent patient had a positive nasal swab PCR test for SARS-CoV-2, with mild disease in eight to ten patients and severe disease in one. Six males and four females were included in the convalescent cohort, with two Hispanic individuals, seven Caucasians, two Asians and one multiracial person represented. A few convalescent patients gave samples both early after vaccination (day 14) and late after vaccination (days 161 to 241). Each participant got two doses of either the Pfizer-BioNTech BNT162b2 vaccine (n=8) or the Moderna mRNA-1273 vaccine (n=2). Post-COVID blood samples were collected from convalescent patients a median of around 100 days after diagnosis, with a range of about 35 to 170 days. The spike-specific CD4+ TCR repertoire was compared before and after mRNA vaccination in approximately 9 COVID-19 convalescent patients and a handful of infection-naive healthy vaccine recipients. Post-vaccine blood samples were obtained a median of approximately 74 days after the second vaccine dose, with a range of 14 to 241 days.

Broader findings and caveats from the paper: The median count of SARS-CoV-2-reactive clonotypes went up from 20 to 25 after infection to about 41 after vaccination, although the change was not significant. In convalescent patients, a median 86.3% of post-vaccine SARS-CoV-2-reactive clones were detected only after vaccination, and vaccine-specific priming was suggested by this finding. Of the vaccine-specific clones found in convalescent patients, nearly all (304 of 307) were mono-reactive for SARS-CoV-2 spike instead of being cross-reactive with common cold coronaviruses. The study included relatively few convalescent patients and did not analyze early timepoints after natural infection.

The receptor library was made with PCR. Sequenced on an Illumina iSeq 100. Per the original workflow: Non-productive sequences were removed, and CDR3s that did not start with C, did not end with F or W, or were shorter than 7 amino acids were discarded. Levenshtein distances (stringdist) and unrooted phylogenetic trees (ape) in R version 3.6.1 were used to assess CDR3 homology. TCRdb redid the processing of the public reads, applying fastp at Q25 and MiXCR, and retained in-frame beta chains. Merged by CDR3 protein, the rows form single entries marked with the most common genes and DNA. The V and J calls come from TCRdb's annotation, not from the publication. Present in this sample are over 25,000 distinct CDR3 sequences, approximately 53% of which were seen just once. The ten largest account for over 4.5% of the sample.

The sequence is built from TRBV15 and TRBJ2-1, with no confident D gene call. The sequence derives from a human donor who had recovered from COVID-19. Specimen: CD4+ T cells from blood, collected about 7 months after SARS-CoV-2 vaccination. The nucleotide sequence reads TGTGCCACCAGCAGCCCGGCGAGCTCCTACAATGAGCAGTTCTTC. Its protein product is CATSSPASSYNEQFF. Supplemented by the reference TRBV15 and TRBJ2-1 proteins around the CDR3, the complete variable domain is DAMVIQNPRYQVTQFGKPVTLSCSQTLNHNVMYWYQQKSSQAPKLLFHYYDKDFNNEADTPDNFQSRRPNTSFCFLDIRSPGLGDTAMYLCATSSPASSYNEQFFGPGTRLTVL.